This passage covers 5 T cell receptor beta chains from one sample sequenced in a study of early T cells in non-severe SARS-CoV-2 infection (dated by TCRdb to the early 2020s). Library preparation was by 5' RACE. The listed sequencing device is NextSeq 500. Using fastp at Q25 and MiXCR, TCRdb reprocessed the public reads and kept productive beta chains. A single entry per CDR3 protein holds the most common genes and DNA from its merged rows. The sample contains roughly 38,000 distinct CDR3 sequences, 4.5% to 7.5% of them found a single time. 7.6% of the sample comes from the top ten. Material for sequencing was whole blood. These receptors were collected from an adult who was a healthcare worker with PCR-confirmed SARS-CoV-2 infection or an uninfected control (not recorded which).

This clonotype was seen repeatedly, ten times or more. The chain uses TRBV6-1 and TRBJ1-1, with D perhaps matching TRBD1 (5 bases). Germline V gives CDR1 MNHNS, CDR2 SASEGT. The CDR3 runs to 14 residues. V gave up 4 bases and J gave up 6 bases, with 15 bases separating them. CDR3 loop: CASSGGAQGAEAFF. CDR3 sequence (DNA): TGTGCCAGCAGTGGAGGTGCCCAGGGAGCTGAAGCTTTCTTT.

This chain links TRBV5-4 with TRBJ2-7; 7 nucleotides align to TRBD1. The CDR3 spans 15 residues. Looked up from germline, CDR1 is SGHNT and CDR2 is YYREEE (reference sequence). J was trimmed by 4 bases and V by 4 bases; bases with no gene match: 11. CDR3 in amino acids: CASSPSTGSMYEQYF. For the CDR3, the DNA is TGTGCCAGCAGCCCCTCGACAGGGAGCATGTACGAGCAGTACTTC.

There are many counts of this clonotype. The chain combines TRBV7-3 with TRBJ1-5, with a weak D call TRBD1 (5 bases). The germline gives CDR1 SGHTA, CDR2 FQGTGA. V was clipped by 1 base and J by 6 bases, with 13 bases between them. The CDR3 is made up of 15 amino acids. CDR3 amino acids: CASSLNHGGSQPQHF. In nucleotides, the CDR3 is TGTGCCAGCAGCTTAAACCACGGGGGTAGTCAGCCCCAGCATTTT.

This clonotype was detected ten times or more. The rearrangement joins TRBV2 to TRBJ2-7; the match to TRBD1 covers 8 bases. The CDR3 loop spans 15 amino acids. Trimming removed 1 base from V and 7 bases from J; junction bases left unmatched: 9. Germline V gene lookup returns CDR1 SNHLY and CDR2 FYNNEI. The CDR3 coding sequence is TGTGCCAGCAGTGAAGTAAGGCAGGGGGCGGGGGAGCAGTACTTC. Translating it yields CASSEVRQGAGEQYF.

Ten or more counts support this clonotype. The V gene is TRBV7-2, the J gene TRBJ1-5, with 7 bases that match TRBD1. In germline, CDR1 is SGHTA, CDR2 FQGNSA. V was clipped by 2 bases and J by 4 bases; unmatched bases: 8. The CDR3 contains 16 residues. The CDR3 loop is CASSLSIDRVNQPQHF. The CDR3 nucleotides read TGTGCCAGCAGCTTAAGCATAGACAGGGTAAATCAGCCCCAGCATTTT.